Presented here are 3 T cell receptor beta chains from one specimen sequenced in a study of control samples from healthy donors and cancer patients (dated by TCRdb to the early 2020s). Libraries were prepared through the immunoSEQ multiplex PCR assay. TCRdb re-hosts the immuneACCESS table, in-frame sequences only. Its copies lack some clones; in the studies checked, an unresolved V gene accounts for under half of them, and the cause for the rest is not known. The sample contains roughly 170,000 clones, approximately 92% of them found a single time. The ten largest clones represent roughly 2.1% of the sample. The sequenced material came from blood. Receptors were obtained from a woman in her forties in good health.

The V and J genes are TRBV6-5 and TRBJ2-3, with TRBD2 matching 10 bases. This CDR3 is built from 14 residues. CDR1 is MNHEY and CDR2 is SVGAGI in the germline V gene. V was clipped by 4 bases and J by 5 bases; unmatched bases: 3. CDR3 region: CASSFRTSGDTQYF. CDR3 coding DNA: TGTGCCAGCAGTTTCCGGACTAGCGGAGATACGCAGTATTTT.

The chain links TRBV11-2 to TRBJ2-7; no definite D call. The CDR3 runs 12 residues. Germline loops: CDR1 SGHAT, CDR2 FQNNGV. The V gene lost 5 bases and the J gene lost 3 bases, with 8 bases spanning the gap. The CDR3 spells CASSRPLYEQYF. CDR3 bases: TGTGCCAGCAGCCGCCCCCTCTACGAGCAGTACTTC. The full variable domain, in which reference TRBV11-2 and TRBJ2-7 provide the parts outside the CDR3, is EAGVAQSPRYKIIEKRQSVAFWCNPISGHATLYWYQQILGQGPKLLIQFQNNGVVDDSQLPKDRFSAERLKGVDSTLKIQPAKLEDSAVYLCASSRPLYEQYFGPGTRLTVT.

The chain couples TRBV27 to TRBJ1-2; the D gene is possibly TRBD1 (5 bases). The germline V and J ends were trimmed by 7 bases and 4 bases, with 16 bases remaining between them. Germline V gives CDR1 MNHEY, CDR2 SMNVEV (reference sequence). The CDR3 sequence is 14 residues long. The CDR3 sequence: CASKFSGTGYGYTF. CDR3 coding DNA: TGTGCCAGCAAGTTTTCGGGGACGGGCTATGGCTACACCTTC.